This TCR beta chain was observed in a study of cytomegalovirus exposure and HLA in healthy donors. Overall study results and limits: Segments of the TCR beta V type were, in most cases, productive about 87% or about 30% of the time in an earlier analysis. CMV serostatus was the only recorded immune exposure for donors.

The primer mix had 60 Vbeta and 13 Jbeta primers. This table comes from immunoSEQ multiplex PCR, and its TCRdb copy is limited to in-frame clones, with some not included. Here the sample spans roughly 200,000 clones, about nine tenths being singletons. Germline V gene sequence: CDR1 SGHDN, CDR2 FVKESK. Trimming took 3 bases from V and 7 from J; bases not matched to a gene: 7. This CDR3 is 15 amino acids long. In its sample, this clone was seen a few times. Its target is not known. The sample consisted of PBMCs. The gene calls are TRBV14 and TRBJ2-1, with 9 bases aligning to TRBD1. This sequence was found in a boy younger than 10 in good health and CMV-seronegative. The CDR3 here is CASSQLQGALNEQFF. In DNA form, the CDR3 reads TGTGCCAGCAGCCAGCTACAGGGGGCGTTAAATGAGCAGTTCTTC.